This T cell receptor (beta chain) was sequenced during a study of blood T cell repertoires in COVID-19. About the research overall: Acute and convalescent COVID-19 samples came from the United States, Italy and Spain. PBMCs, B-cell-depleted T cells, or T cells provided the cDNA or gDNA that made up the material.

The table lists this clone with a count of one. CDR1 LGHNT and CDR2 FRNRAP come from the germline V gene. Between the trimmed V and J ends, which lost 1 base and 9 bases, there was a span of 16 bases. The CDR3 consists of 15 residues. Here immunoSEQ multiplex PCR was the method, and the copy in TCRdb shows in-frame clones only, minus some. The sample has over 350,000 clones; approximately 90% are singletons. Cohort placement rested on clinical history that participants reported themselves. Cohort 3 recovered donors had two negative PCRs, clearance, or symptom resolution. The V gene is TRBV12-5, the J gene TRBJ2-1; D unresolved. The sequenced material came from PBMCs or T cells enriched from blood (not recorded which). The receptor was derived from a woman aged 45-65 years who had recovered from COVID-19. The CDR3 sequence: CASGLDRVLPSEQFF. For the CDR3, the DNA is TGTGCTAGTGGTTTGGACCGTGTACTCCCTTCTGAGCAGTTCTTC.